This paragraph reports one T cell receptor (delta chain). TCRdb records a much larger clone's protein for this DNA, with a difference at residue 15 that likely arises from a read error; the protein given is the translation of the DNA. The data originate from a study of gamma-delta chains in newborns, infants, children. Looking at the study overall: Polyclonal expansion of innate γδ T cells after birth follows microbial exposure.

TCRdb called clones from the reads again using CATT. The repertoire consists of a few thousand delta-chain clones, with roughly 1.4% occurring once and the leading ten covering around 23%. This CDR3 region has 16 residues. Germline-derived CDR1 and CDR2 are GEAIGNYY and EKD. The V call is TRDV2, the J call TRDJ3, with 7 bases aligning to TRDD3. Sequenced input: blood. This TCR derives from a child who was a newborn, infant or young child, either healthy, febrile or measles-vaccinated (not recorded which). The DNA for the CDR3 is TGTGCCTGTGACTGGGGGAGCTCCTGGGACACCCGACAGATGATTTTC. Translation gives CACDWGSSWDTRQMIF.